The 29 T cell receptor beta chains listed next were all sequenced from one sample in a study of vaccination and CD4 T cells after COVID-19. The time point: late sampling 161 to 241 days after vaccination in three convalescent patients. TCRdb analysed the PCR reads with MiXCR anew, one entry per CDR3 protein. The sample lists 30,000 to 40,000 distinct CDR3 sequences; around 39% were seen once. The specimen comprised CD4+ T cells from blood, sampled about 7 months after SARS-CoV-2 vaccination. Receptors originate from a human donor who had recovered from COVID-19.

The chain uses TRBV11-2 and TRBJ2-3, with D possibly being TRBD2 (6 bases). Trimming shortened V by 8 bases and J by 7 bases, and 10 bases separated the two germline ends. The CDR3 has 11 residues. Germline V gene lookup returns CDR1 SGHAT and CDR2 FQNNGV. Here the CDR3 DNA reads TGTGCCAGCGGACTACATCATACGCAGTATTTT. The encoded protein is CASGLHHTQYF.

The gene calls are TRBV7-6 and TRBJ2-3; D unresolved. CDR3 length equals 12 residues. Germline V gene sequence: CDR1 SGHVS, CDR2 FNYEAQ. V was pared by 5 bases and J by 4 bases, with 7 bases between. The CDR3, as DNA: TGTGCCAGCAGCCCCCCCTCAGATACGCAGTATTTT. Its translation: CASSPPSDTQYF.

Only a few counts were recorded for this clonotype. The V call is TRBV6-1, the J call TRBJ1-1; TRBD1 matches at 8 bases. The CDR3 is 15 residues long. Germline assignment: CDR1 MNHNS and CDR2 SASEGT. V shed 4 bases, J shed 1 base, and the junction held 5 bases outside the gene matches. In DNA form, the CDR3 reads TGTGCCAGCAGTGCGAGACAGGGGCGGAACACTGAAGCTTTCTTT. It translates to CASSARQGRNTEAFF.

This clonotype has just one count. The chain is built from TRBV29-1 and TRBJ2-2; D possibly corresponds to TRBD1 (6 bases). The CDR3 spans 13 residues. From germline, CDR1 is SQVTM and CDR2 ANQGSEA. V was clipped by 5 bases and J by 3 bases, with 10 bases between them. The CDR3 sequence is CSVHRTDTGELFF. In DNA, the CDR3 is TGCAGCGTTCACAGGACAGACACCGGGGAGCTGTTTTTT.

This clonotype has only a few counts. This sequence joins TRBV6-1 and TRBJ2-2; 8 bases match TRBD1. Trimming took 6 bases from V and 6 from J; bases not matched to a gene: 9. The CDR3 length is 15 residues. Germline CDR1 MNHNS, CDR2 SASEGT. The CDR3 reads CASSEQGAEPGELFF. Written as DNA, the CDR3 is TGTGCCAGCAGCGAGCAGGGGGCCGAACCCGGGGAGCTGTTTTTT.

This clonotype was detected a few times. This chain links TRBV20-1 with TRBJ2-1; TRBD1 is a possible D gene (5 bases). This CDR3 comprises 14 residues. Germline V CDR1 and CDR2: DFQATT, SNEGSKA (reference sequence). V lost 1 base and J 3 bases, leaving 10 bases between the germline ends. CDR3: CSARGSRDYNEQFF. CDR3 coding DNA: TGCAGTGCTAGAGGATCCAGGGACTACAATGAGCAGTTCTTC.

This clonotype was found a few times. The chain has TRBV19 and TRBJ1-2; a possible D gene is TRBD1 (5 bases). Germline assignment: CDR1 LNHDA and CDR2 SQIVND (reference sequence). The CDR3 is made up of 14 amino acids. V shed 4 bases and J shed 5 bases, with 14 bases lying between them. In DNA form, the CDR3 reads TGTGCCAGTAGTACTGGGTCAGGGCCGTATGGCTACACCTTC. This gives the protein CASSTGSGPYGYTF.

This chain joins TRBV7-9 and TRBJ1-2; no reliable D call. The CDR3 extends over 14 amino acids. Germline CDR1 SEHNR, CDR2 FQNEAQ (reference sequence). V lost 1 base to trimming and J lost 8 bases, with 14 bases between them. The CDR3 DNA reads TGTGCCAGCAGCTTAGTAGGAGGGTCTGTGGGCTACACCTTC. Translation gives CASSLVGGSVGYTF.

The V gene is TRBV20-1, the J gene TRBJ2-7, with 7 positions matching TRBD1. Germline V gene sequence: CDR1 DFQATT, CDR2 SNEGSKA (reference sequence). V trimming: 5 bases; J trimming: 5 bases; junction bases outside the gene matches: 6. CDR3 length equals 12 residues. The CDR3 DNA reads TGCAGTGCTGCAGGGGGATCAGACGAGCAGTACTTC. It specifies CSAAGGSDEQYF.

This sequence joins TRBV20-1 and TRBJ2-3; D gene unclear. The CDR3 has 13 amino acids. V was shortened by 3 bases and J by 6 bases, with 13 bases between the two germline ends. Germline V gene data show CDR1 as DFQATT and CDR2 as SNEGSKA (reference sequence). CDR3: CSARASPWDTQYF. For the CDR3, the DNA is TGCAGTGCTAGGGCCAGTCCGTGGGATACGCAGTATTTT.

This sequence joins TRBV6-2 or TRBV6-3 and TRBJ2-2; the match to TRBD1 covers 7 bases. With V trimmed by 6 bases and J by 1 base, 11 bases remained unmatched. CDR1 is MNHEY and CDR2 is SVGEGT in the germline V gene. This CDR3 comprises 17 residues. CDR3 DNA: TGTGCCAGCAGAACCCGAATCAGGACAGGGAACACCGGGGAGCTGTTTTTT. It encodes CASRTRIRTGNTGELFF.

This clonotype was seen only a few times. This sequence joins TRBV10-3 and TRBJ2-1; D gene unclear. Trimming removed 2 bases from V and 4 bases from J, with 6 bases in between. This CDR3 has 13 amino acids. Per the germline V gene, CDR1 is ENHRY and CDR2 is SYGVKD. The CDR3 sequence: CAISEISYNEQFF. The CDR3 DNA is TGTGCCATCAGTGAGATCAGTTACAATGAGCAGTTCTTC.

The chain couples TRBV29-1 to TRBJ2-1; 10 bases line up with TRBD2. Germline CDR1 reads SQVTM; CDR2 reads ANQGSEA. The CDR3 loop spans 15 amino acids. Unmatched junction bases numbered 0, after V lost 1 base and J lost 0 bases. The CDR3 sequence: CSVEGTSGSYNEQFF. For the CDR3, the DNA is TGCAGCGTTGAAGGGACTAGCGGCTCCTACAATGAGCAGTTCTTC.

With respect to this clonotype: One junction end does not reproduce the germline sequence, and a read error may be involved. The chain links TRBV28 to TRBJ2-6, with 7 positions matching TRBD1. The CDR3 extends over 16 amino acids. Germline V gene data show CDR1 as MDHEN and CDR2 as SYDVKM. CDR3 amino acids: CASSFGQVSGANVLTF. The CDR3 region has the DNA TGTGCCAGCAGTTTCGGACAGGTATCTGGTGCCAACGTCCTGACTTTC.

J is TRBJ2-5 and V is TRBV7-2, with D unclear. CDR1 and CDR2 from the germline V gene are SGHTA and FQGNSA. Trimming stripped 3 bases from V and 5 bases from J, with 7 bases between. The CDR3 sequence is 12 residues long. DNA of the CDR3: TGTGCCAGCAGCTTCATACGGGAGACCCAGTACTTC. It translates to CASSFIRETQYF.

In this sample, this clonotype is medium-sized. J is TRBJ2-5 and V is TRBV7-9; D is possibly TRBD1 (6 bases). Germline values: CDR1 SEHNR, CDR2 FQNEAQ (reference sequence). V gave up 5 bases and J gave up 3 bases, with 13 bases separating them. This CDR3 is built from 14 residues. The CDR3 coding sequence is TGTGCCAGCAGCCTCCAACAGGGAGAAGAGACCCAGTACTTC. This encodes CASSLQQGEETQYF.

This rearrangement joins TRBV6-1 to TRBJ1-6; D may be TRBD1 (5 bases). V dropped 6 bases and J dropped 5 bases, with 17 bases sitting between them. The CDR3 totals 16 residues. CDR1 is MNHNS and CDR2 is SASEGT in the germline V gene. In DNA form, the CDR3 reads TGTGCCAGCAGGACAGCGGCCTTGTTGGATAATTCACCCCTCCACTTT. It is translated as CASRTAALLDNSPLHF.

This sequence joins TRBV30 and TRBJ2-7; D perhaps matches TRBD1 (6 bases). In germline, CDR1 is GTSNPN, CDR2 SVGIG (reference sequence). The CDR3 is 13 amino acids. Trimming stripped 3 bases from V and 5 bases from J, with 14 bases between. The CDR3 spells CAWSGTRDNEQYF. The CDR3 DNA is TGTGCCTGGAGCGGGACCCGGGACAACGAGCAGTACTTC.

CDR3 in amino acids: CANPWGLAESSPTYEQYF. CDR3 in DNA: TGTGCCAACCCCTGGGGACTAGCGGAGTCAAGTCCCACCTACGAGCAGTACTTC. The chain is built from TRBV28 and TRBJ2-7, with 11 positions matching TRBD2. CDR1 MDHEN and CDR2 SYDVKM come from the germline V gene. V dropped 10 bases and J dropped 2; count of bases not matched to a gene: 19. This CDR3 has 18 amino acids.

This clonotype was counted a few times. The genes are TRBV7-9 and TRBJ2-7; 7 bases agree with TRBD1. J was trimmed by 2 bases and V by 10 bases; bases with no gene match: 11. The germline gives CDR1 SEHNR, CDR2 FQNEAQ (reference sequence). The CDR3 totals 14 residues. DNA of the CDR3: TGTGCCACTACGCCGAGACAGGGTCCCTACGAGCAGTACTTC. Amino acid sequence: CATTPRQGPYEQYF.

This chain joins TRBV6-2 or TRBV6-3 and TRBJ2-7, with D hard to call. Germline V CDR1 and CDR2: MNHEY, SVGEGT. The V end was cut by 0 bases, the J end by 4 bases, with 16 bases between. The CDR3 totals 16 residues. The CDR3 sequence is CASSYSTFGSHYEQYF. In DNA form, the CDR3 reads TGTGCCAGCAGTTACTCGACGTTTGGCAGCCATTACGAGCAGTACTTC.

The chain links TRBV7-3 to TRBJ1-2; weak D call: TRBD1 (6 bases). CDR1 SGHTA and CDR2 FQGTGA come from the germline V gene. The CDR3 length is 16 residues. V lost 0 bases and J lost 10, with 21 bases in between. CDR3 nucleotide sequence: TGTGCCAGCAGCTTAACGGCACAGGGTATTTGGAATGACTACACCTTC. Translated, it gives CASSLTAQGIWNDYTF.

J is TRBJ2-5 and V is TRBV20-1; the match to TRBD1 covers 11 bases. The junction had 6 bases not matched to a gene; V was cut back by 7 bases and J by 5 bases. Germline values: CDR1 DFQATT, CDR2 SNEGSKA (reference sequence). This CDR3 spans 13 amino acids. This chain's CDR3 is CSVRGDRGETQYF. CDR3 DNA sequence: TGCAGTGTGAGAGGGGACAGGGGGGAGACCCAGTACTTC.

This clonotype was counted a few times. The chain recombines TRBV24-1 with TRBJ2-3; tentatively, D is TRBD1 (5 bases). Between the trimmed V and J ends, which lost 3 bases and 5 bases, there was a span of 8 bases. Germline-derived CDR1 and CDR2 are KGHDR and SFDVKD. The length of the CDR3 is 13 residues. The CDR3 loop is CATSDDQGDTQYF. As DNA, the CDR3 is TGTGCCACCAGTGATGACCAGGGAGATACGCAGTATTTT.

J is TRBJ1-3 and V is TRBV27, with D hard to call. CDR1 and CDR2 (germline): MNHEY, SMNVEV (reference sequence). This CDR3 is 14 amino acids long. Trimming left V 5 bases short and J 0 bases short, with 8 bases between. CDR3 in amino acids: CASSQDHSGNTIYF. The CDR3 coding sequence is TGTGCCAGCAGTCAGGACCACTCTGGAAACACCATATATTTT.

CDR3 in DNA: TGCGCCAGCAGCCAAGTAGGCAATCAGCCCCAGCATTTT. It yields the protein CASSQVGNQPQHF. This chain links TRBV4-1 with TRBJ1-5; D not certain. The CDR3 consists of 13 residues. Trimming took off 1 base at V and 2 bases at J, with 3 bases between the two ends. The germline V gene encodes CDR1 MGHRA and CDR2 YSYEKL.

The V gene is TRBV7-3, the J gene TRBJ2-5; 12 bases line up with TRBD2. The germline V gene encodes CDR1 SGHTA and CDR2 FQGTGA. V gave up 5 bases and J gave up 5 bases; unmatched junction bases: 3. The CDR3 extends over 14 amino acids. CDR3 sequence (DNA): TGTGCCAGCAGCCCGACTAGCGGGAGTGAGACCCAGTACTTC. Translating it yields CASSPTSGSETQYF.

This clonotype was counted once. The junction departs from germline at one end; a sequencing error may be responsible. The gene calls are TRBV6-5 and TRBJ1-1; D is unresolved. This CDR3 is 15 amino acids long. Per the germline V gene, CDR1 is MNHEY and CDR2 is SVGAGI. The CDR3 DNA reads TGTGCCAGCAGTTCCACGGACCGTTTGAACACTGAAGCTTCCTTT. Amino acids: CASSSTDRLNTEASF.

This clonotype was picked up a small number of times. The rearrangement uses TRBV6-2 or TRBV6-3 and TRBJ1-5; no reliable D call. The CDR3 has 15 residues. Germline V gene lookup returns CDR1 MNHEY and CDR2 SVGEGT. The germline V and J ends were trimmed by 0 bases and 4 bases, with 10 bases remaining between them. CDR3: CASSYSRGGNQPQHF. CDR3 in DNA: TGTGCCAGCAGTTACTCGAGAGGTGGGAATCAGCCCCAGCATTTT.